The present TCR beta chain was sequenced within a study of cytomegalovirus exposure and HLA in healthy donors (dated by TCRdb to the late 2010s). With respect to the entire study: An earlier analysis of some 600 of the donors reported approximately 260 Gb of sequence data and some 110 million unique TCR beta sequences obtained from around 190 million T cells. Rather than drawing on any new phenotypic data, the later analysis identified candidate immune exposures from TCR beta sequences and the way those sequences occurred across donors. In a later genetic analysis, genome-wide SNP genotypes for about 65% of the roughly 700 donors were used, and that subset was treated as a discovery cohort. Class I and class II HLA loci were covered by the typing at four-digit resolution. An early release that covered about 600 HLA-typed donors contained around 330 gigabases of sequencing data and 75 million to 100 million unique TCR sequences. About 5 DR-DQ haplotypes were handled as single units for association and clustering, since linkage in the cohort was strong. Typing coverage differed by locus: A, B, C, DRB1 and DQB1 were typed in about 620-640 donors, DQA1 in about 500, DPA1 in around 580, and DPB1 in roughly 450. In addition to the first cohort of approximately 650 subjects, a separate validation cohort of 100 to 150 different subjects was used. A later analysis re-analyzed previously published TCR beta repertoires from 600 to 850 donors and added high-resolution HLA genotyping to study TCR occurrence patterns. Donor age, sex, ethnicity and CMV serostatus were collected together with the repertoire data. To predict cytomegalovirus infection status, the study brought together high-throughput TCR immunosequencing, statistical association of individual TCRs with disease status, and machine learning. Across around 400 genotyped donors of the cohort, an average of about 240,000 unique TCR beta nucleotide sequences per donor were sequenced, and 15% to 20% of those sequences were non-productive. Using immunosequencing, the study profiled T cell repertoires from about 620 subjects and related those repertoires to cytomegalovirus serostatus. The study was designed to test whether signatures of past pathogen exposure could be identified by cataloging public T cell receptors. In an earlier analysis of roughly 600 of the donors, high-throughput TCR beta sequencing was used to judge whether each TCR beta V gene segment behaved as functional or pseudogenic. Among the roughly 380 genotyped donors, around 81% belonged to the genetic ancestry cluster associated with self-reported Caucasian donors. Every discovery cohort repertoire had been produced on one sequencing platform.

The cohort consisted of 600 to 700 healthy bone marrow donors. At the time of sampling, all cohort members were nominally healthy, though unrecorded immune exposures were likely present. The donor was CMV seronegative and belonged to the group of 350 to 400 seronegative cohort members. A peripheral blood sample was provided by each donor, and peripheral blood mononuclear cells were used for TCR beta sequencing. Genomic DNA was extracted from the blood cell samples with the Qiagen DNeasy Blood Extraction Kit. General findings and caveats noted by the study authors: When HLA alleles, especially DR and DQ, strongly co-occurred, attributing TCR associations to individual alleles was difficult. A further reported finding was that TCR beta sequences accurately predicted the HLA-A and HLA-B alleles for most subjects in the first cohort. According to a later analysis, parvovirus B19, influenza, CMV and Epstein-Barr virus appeared linked to several top co-occurrence clusters. A total of 164 TCR beta chains were listed by the study as associated with cytomegalovirus. Because HLA typing was unavailable for some donors at each locus, only the typed subset was used in association tests. In a later genetic analysis, fewer N-insertions in productive TCRs were reported among donors in an Asian-associated ancestry cluster than the roughly 700-donor mean. Most TCR sequences were observed very rarely across donors, whereas some public TCRs were present in many individuals. In a later analysis, TCR association rates were found to vary across HLA loci, with the most associated TCRs seen for DRB1 alleles and the fewest for HLA-C alleles. In a later analysis, most CMV-associated TCR beta chains were found to appear HLA-restricted, with HLA associations seemingly driven largely by CMV exposure. A cluster of highly shared sequence variants was judged likely to be a technical artifact of the sequencing pipeline. In a later analysis, 15,000 to 20,000 TCR beta sequences were associated with specific HLA alleles at a false discovery rate of 0.05. Correlated functional status among segregating V segments might reflect linkage disequilibrium, but an unknown experimental factor could not be ruled out. According to the authors, the approach could potentially be generalized to other disease states and immunological phenotypes. This cohort had only TCR beta chains sequenced, and the lack of alpha or paired-chain data limited which features could be detected. Broadly in line with IMGT annotations, most TCR beta V segments showed up in productive rearrangements about 87% or about 30% of the time in an earlier analysis of several hundred of the donors. Some IMGT-functional V segments, including TRBV6-2 and TRBV6-3, could not be distinguished by the 87-base-pair reads and were therefore excluded. In both the original and validation cohorts, the classifier was reported to diagnose cytomegalovirus status with high specificity and sensitivity. A later genetic analysis associated a missense DCLRE1C variant with V-gene and J-gene trimming of TCR beta chains, and an independent cohort replicated the association. Because counts were too low, around 18 rarely observed V segments, including chromosome 9 orphons, were left out of the earlier analysis of several hundred of the donors. In vitro tests confirmed that three of the cytomegalovirus-associated TCR beta chains recognize cytomegalovirus antigens. A later analysis found that HLA-associated TCR beta chains were more clonally expanded and had lower generation probabilities than equally common non-associated chains. The only immune exposure information available for the cohort was CMV serostatus. Sequencing depth was assumed to be roughly uniform across donors in the presence/absence analyses, though that assumption may not hold.

Libraries were built with the immunoSEQ multiplex PCR assay. The multiplex PCR relied on a mix of 60 forward primers for TCR Vbeta segments and 13 reverse primers for TCR Jbeta segments. The CDR3 region of rearranged TCR beta genes was amplified from genomic DNA by a multiplex PCR assay. The Illumina HiSeq System was used to sequence the amplified TCR beta libraries as 87-base-pair reads. In the authors' own workflow: In a later analysis, roughly 80 million unique TCR beta chains were counted across the approximately 620 repertoires, and roughly 11 million of these chains were shared by at least two donors. Raw reads were error-corrected and collapsed into unique sequences with a nearest-neighbor algorithm that merged closely related sequences to remove PCR and sequencing errors. Alignment of CDR3 sequences to IMGT reference sequences was used to assign V, D and J gene segments. For a sequence to be retained, at least a six-nucleotide match to both a V gene segment and a J gene segment was required. A rearrangement was called productive if the CDR3 had no stop codons and remained in frame with V and J, and every other rearrangement was called non-productive. CDR3 was defined according to IMGT convention as the region running from the second conserved V-encoded cysteine to the conserved J-encoded phenylalanine. The earlier analysis of about 570 of the donors excluded any sequence lacking an unambiguous match to a single V gene segment. In an earlier analysis of 500 to 750 of the donors, V segments were called functional above 56.7% productive rearrangements and were called segregating when the between-donor standard deviation exceeded 5%. A statistical classification framework was built for diagnosing cytomegalovirus status from the catalog of TCR beta chain sequences. V and J gene assignment, in a later analysis, came from comparing TCR nucleotide sequences with IMGT/GENE-DB human TR gene sequences. Using the TCRdist pipeline, a later analysis assigned CDR3 sequences along with most-parsimonious VDJ recombination scenarios. In a later analysis, each TCR beta chain was defined by its CDR3 amino acid sequence together with its V-gene family, and reads without a unique V-gene family were excluded. In a later analysis, a few hundred highly shared, low-generation-probability nucleotide sequences were removed to address suspected cross-contamination and a sequencing artifact. In a later analysis, a clonal expansion index was calculated for each public chain from normalized within-repertoire ranks of inferred template counts. In a later analysis, generation probabilities were computed with a VDJ recombination model fitted to out-of-frame rearrangements, and the resulting probabilities were checked against IGoR. In a later analysis, hypergeometric tests were used to score TCR-TCR, TCR-HLA and TCR-CMV co-occurrence, with a repertoire-size bias correction applied to TCR pairs. In a later analysis, false discovery rates were estimated by permuting HLA or CMV assignments 20 times. In a later analysis, co-occurring TCRs were grouped with DBSCAN, and TCRdist sequence similarity was added when clustering was performed within HLA-allele-positive subsets. Co-occurrence clustering excluded repertoires with fewer than 30,000 or more than 120,000 public chains, plus five with anomalous nucleotide sharing. The source is immuneACCESS, and TCRdb retained only in-frame sequences with V and J called. Part of the clones is not carried over; for the studies checked, unresolved V genes explain less than half of this, and the remainder is unexplained. That table gives V, J and clone size, and the DNA gave D and trimming. The sample has under 110,000 clones on record, around 75% of them singletons. Of the sample, 2.8% falls within the top ten clones.

On this clone: It lacks a known antigen. No per-base quality is available; no much larger clone lies one base away.

CDR1 and CDR2 are drawn from the germline V gene: MDHEN, SYDVKM. Here V drops 4 bases and J drops 1 base, and the junction holds 12 bases not matched to any gene. Inclusive of the bounding cysteine and phenylalanine, the CDR3 is 17 residues long. Just CDR3 DNA is preserved here, 51 bases in frame from base 1. This chain joins TRBV28 to TRBJ2-5; 7 middle bases align to TRBD1. Source material: PBMCs. This TCR derives from a female donor in good health and CMV-seronegative. The sequenced DNA is TGTGCCAGCAGTTACCGGTGGACAGGAACGCTCCAAGAGACCCAGTACTTC. The encoded protein is CASSYRWTGTLQETQYF.